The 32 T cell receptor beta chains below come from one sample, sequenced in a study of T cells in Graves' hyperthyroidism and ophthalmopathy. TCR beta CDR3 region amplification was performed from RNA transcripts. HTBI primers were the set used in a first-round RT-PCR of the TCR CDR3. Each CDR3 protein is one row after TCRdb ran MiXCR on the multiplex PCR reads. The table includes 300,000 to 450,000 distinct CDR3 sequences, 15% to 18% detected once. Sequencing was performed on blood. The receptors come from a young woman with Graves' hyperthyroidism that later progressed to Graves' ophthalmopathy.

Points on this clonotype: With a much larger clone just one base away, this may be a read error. CDR3 sequence (DNA): TGTGCCACCAGTAACTCGAGGACTAGCGGGACCGGGGAGCTGTTTTTT. Its translation is CATSNSRTSGTGELFF. This chain connects TRBV24-1 to TRBJ2-2; 11 bases match TRBD2. V trimming: 6 bases; J trimming: 5 bases; junction bases outside the gene matches: 7. Germline V CDR1 and CDR2: KGHDR, SFDVKD. The CDR3 is 16 residues long.

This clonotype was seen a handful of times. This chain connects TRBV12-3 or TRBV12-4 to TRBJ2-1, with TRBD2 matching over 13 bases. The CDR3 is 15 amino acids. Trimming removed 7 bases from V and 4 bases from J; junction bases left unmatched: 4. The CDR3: CASKPGLAGYNEQFF. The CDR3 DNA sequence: TGTGCCAGCAAGCCGGGACTAGCGGGGTACAATGAGCAGTTCTTC.

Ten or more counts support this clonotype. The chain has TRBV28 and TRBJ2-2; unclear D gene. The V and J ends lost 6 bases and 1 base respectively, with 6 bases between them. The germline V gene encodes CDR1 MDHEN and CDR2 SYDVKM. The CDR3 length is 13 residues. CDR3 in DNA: TGTGCCAGCAGATACAGGAACACCGGGGAGCTGTTTTTT. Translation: CASRYRNTGELFF.

CDR3: CASSFWQGSTGELFF. The CDR3 bases are TGCGCCAGCAGCTTTTGGCAGGGATCCACCGGGGAGCTGTTTTTT. The V and J genes are TRBV5-1 and TRBJ2-2; possibly TRBD1 for D (5 bases). The CDR3 contains 15 residues. V was shortened by 2 bases and J by 4 bases, with 12 bases between the two germline ends. Per the germline V gene, CDR1 is SGHRS and CDR2 is YFSETQ.

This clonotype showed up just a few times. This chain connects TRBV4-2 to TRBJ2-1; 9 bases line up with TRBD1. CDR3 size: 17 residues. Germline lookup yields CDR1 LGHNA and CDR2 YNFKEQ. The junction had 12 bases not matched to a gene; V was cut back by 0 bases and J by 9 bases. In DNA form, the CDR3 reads TGTGCCAGCAGCCAAGATCAAGGCGGGACAGGGTCCCTTGAGCAGTTCTTC. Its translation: CASSQDQGGTGSLEQFF.

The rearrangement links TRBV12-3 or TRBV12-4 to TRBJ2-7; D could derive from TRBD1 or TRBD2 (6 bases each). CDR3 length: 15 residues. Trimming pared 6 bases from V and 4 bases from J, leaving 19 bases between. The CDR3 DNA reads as TGTGCCAGCAGCCCCGGTCCGGGGGCTAGGTACGAGCAGTACTTC. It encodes CASSPGPGARYEQYF.

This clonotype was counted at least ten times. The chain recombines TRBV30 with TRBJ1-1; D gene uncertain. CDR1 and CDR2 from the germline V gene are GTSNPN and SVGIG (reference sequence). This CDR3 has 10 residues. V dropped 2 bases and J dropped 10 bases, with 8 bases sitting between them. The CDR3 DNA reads TGTGCCTGGAGTAGGGAAAGAGCTTTCTTT. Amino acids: CAWSRERAFF.

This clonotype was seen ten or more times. The CDR3 loop is CSARGGSRGEQFF. CDR3 sequence (DNA): TGCAGTGCTAGAGGTGGAAGTCGCGGTGAGCAGTTCTTC. The chain links TRBV20-1 to TRBJ2-1; D gene unclear. The CDR3 has 13 amino acids. Germline CDR1 reads DFQATT; CDR2 reads SNEGSKA (reference sequence). The germline V and J ends were trimmed by 1 base and 9 bases, with 13 bases remaining between them.

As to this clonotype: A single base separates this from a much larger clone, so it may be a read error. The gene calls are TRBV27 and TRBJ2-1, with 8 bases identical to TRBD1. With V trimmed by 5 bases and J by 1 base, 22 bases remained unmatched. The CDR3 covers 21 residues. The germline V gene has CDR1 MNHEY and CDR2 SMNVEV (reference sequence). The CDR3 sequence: CASSIPRGQKRAGDSYNEQFF. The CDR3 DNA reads TGTGCCAGCAGTATCCCCAGGGGGCAGAAGAGGGCCGGAGATTCCTACAATGAGCAGTTCTTC.

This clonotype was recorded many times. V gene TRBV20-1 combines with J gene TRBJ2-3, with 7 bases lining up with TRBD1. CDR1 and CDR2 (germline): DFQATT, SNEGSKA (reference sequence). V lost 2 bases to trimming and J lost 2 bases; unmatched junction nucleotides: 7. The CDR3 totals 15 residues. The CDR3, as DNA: TGCAGTGCTAGAAGACAGGGCACCCTCACAGATACGCAGTATTTT. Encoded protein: CSARRQGTLTDTQYF.

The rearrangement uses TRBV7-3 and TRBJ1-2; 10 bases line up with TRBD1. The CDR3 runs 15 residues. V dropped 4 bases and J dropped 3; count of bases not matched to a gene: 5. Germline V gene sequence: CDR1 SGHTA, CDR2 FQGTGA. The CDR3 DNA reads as TGTGCCAGCAGCTCCCTAGGGACAGGGGACTATGGCTACACCTTC. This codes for CASSSLGTGDYGYTF.

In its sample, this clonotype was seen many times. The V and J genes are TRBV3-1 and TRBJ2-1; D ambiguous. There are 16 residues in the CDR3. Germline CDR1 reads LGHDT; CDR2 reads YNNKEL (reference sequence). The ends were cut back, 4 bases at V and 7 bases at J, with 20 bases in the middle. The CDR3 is CASSPDPLGGRNEQFF. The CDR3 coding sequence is TGTGCCAGCAGCCCAGACCCCTTAGGCGGCCGGAATGAGCAGTTCTTC.

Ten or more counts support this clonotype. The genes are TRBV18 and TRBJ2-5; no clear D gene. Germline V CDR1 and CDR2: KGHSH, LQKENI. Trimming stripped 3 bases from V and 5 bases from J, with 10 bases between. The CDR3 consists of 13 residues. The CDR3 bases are TGTGCCAGCTCACCTCCCCATGAGGAGACCCAGTACTTC. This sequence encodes CASSPPHEETQYF.

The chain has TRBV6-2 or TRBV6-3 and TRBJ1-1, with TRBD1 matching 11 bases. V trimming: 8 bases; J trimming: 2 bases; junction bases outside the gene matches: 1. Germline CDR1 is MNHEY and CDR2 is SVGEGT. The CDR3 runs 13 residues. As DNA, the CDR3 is TGTGCCAGCGGACAGGGGGCTAACACTGAAGCTTTCTTT. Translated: CASGQGANTEAFF.

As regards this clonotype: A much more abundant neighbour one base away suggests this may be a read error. In DNA, the CDR3 is TGTGCCGGCAGCCCCCGGGACAGGGGGGAAAATGAAAAACTGTTTTTT. Amino acids: CAGSPRDRGENEKLFF. The J gene is TRBJ1-4, the V gene TRBV11-2; 11 nucleotides agree with TRBD1. CDR1 is SGHAT and CDR2 is FQNNGV in the germline V gene. The length of the CDR3 is 16 residues.

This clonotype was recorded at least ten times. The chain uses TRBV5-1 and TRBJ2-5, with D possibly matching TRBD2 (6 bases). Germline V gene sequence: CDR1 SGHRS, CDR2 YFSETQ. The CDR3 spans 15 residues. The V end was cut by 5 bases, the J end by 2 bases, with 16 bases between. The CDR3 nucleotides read TGCGCCAGCAGAGTAGAAGGACTAAAGCAAGAGACCCAGTACTTC. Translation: CASRVEGLKQETQYF.

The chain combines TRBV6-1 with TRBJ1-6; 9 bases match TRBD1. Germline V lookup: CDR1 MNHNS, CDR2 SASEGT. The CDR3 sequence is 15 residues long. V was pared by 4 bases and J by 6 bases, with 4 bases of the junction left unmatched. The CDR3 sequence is CASSGGQGGNSPLHF. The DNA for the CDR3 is TGTGCCAGCAGTGGGGGACAGGGTGGTAATTCACCCCTCCACTTT.

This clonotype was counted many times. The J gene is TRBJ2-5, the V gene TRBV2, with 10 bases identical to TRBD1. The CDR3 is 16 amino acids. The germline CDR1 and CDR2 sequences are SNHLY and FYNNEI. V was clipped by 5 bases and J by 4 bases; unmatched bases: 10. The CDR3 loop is CASSPLGTGEGETQYF. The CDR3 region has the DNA TGTGCCAGCAGTCCCCTCGGGACAGGGGAGGGAGAGACCCAGTACTTC.

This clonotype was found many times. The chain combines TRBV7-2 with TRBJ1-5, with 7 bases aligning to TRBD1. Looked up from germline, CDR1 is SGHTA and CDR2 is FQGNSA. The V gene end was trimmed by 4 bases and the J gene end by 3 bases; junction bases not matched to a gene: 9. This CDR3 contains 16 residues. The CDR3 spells CASSYRWDRSNQPQHF. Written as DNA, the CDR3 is TGTGCCAGCAGCTACCGTTGGGACAGATCCAATCAGCCCCAGCATTTT.

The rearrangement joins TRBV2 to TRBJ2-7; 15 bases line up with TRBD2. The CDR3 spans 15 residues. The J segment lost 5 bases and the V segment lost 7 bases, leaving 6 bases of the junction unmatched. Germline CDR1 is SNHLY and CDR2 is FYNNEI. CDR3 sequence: CASIGLAGGFDEQYF. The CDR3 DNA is TGTGCCAGCATAGGACTAGCGGGAGGGTTCGACGAGCAGTACTTC.

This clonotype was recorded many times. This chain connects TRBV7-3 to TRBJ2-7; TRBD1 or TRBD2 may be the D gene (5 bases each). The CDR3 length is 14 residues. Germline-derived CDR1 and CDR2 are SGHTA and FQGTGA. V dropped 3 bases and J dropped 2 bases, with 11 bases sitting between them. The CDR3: CASSLNPGPYEQYF. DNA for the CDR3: TGTGCCAGCAGCTTGAACCCGGGGCCCTACGAGCAGTACTTC.

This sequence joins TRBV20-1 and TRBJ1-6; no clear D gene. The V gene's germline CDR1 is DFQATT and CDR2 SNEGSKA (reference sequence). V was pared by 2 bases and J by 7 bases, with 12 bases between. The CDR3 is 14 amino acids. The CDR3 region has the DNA TGCAGTGCTAGATTTCTAGGGCTAAATTCACCCCTCCACTTT. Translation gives CSARFLGLNSPLHF.

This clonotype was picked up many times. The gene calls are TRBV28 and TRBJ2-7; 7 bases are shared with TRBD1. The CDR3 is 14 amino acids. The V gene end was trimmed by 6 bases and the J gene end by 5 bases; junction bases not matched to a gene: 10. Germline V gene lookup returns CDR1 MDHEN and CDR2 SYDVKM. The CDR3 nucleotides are TGTGCCAGCAGCTATTTGACAGGGAACCACGAGCAGTACTTC. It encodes CASSYLTGNHEQYF.

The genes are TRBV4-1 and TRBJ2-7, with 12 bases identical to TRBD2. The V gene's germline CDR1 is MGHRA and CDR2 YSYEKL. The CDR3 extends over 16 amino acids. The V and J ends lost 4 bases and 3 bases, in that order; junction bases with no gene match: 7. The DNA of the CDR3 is TGCGCCAGCAGCCGGATTCTAGCGGGAGGGGGCTACGAGCAGTACTTC. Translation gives CASSRILAGGGYEQYF.

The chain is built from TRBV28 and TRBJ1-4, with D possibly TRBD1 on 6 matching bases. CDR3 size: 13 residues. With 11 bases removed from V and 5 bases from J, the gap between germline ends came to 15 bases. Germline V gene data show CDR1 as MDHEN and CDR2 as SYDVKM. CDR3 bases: TGTGCCGGGGCGGGCCAGGGGAATGAAAAACTGTTTTTT. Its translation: CAGAGQGNEKLFF.

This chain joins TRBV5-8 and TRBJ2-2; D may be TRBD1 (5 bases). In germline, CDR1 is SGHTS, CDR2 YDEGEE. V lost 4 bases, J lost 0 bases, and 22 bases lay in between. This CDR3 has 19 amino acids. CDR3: CASSLGAAPLESNTGELFF. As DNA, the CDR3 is TGTGCCAGCAGCCTTGGGGCAGCACCTCTCGAATCGAACACCGGGGAGCTGTTTTTT.

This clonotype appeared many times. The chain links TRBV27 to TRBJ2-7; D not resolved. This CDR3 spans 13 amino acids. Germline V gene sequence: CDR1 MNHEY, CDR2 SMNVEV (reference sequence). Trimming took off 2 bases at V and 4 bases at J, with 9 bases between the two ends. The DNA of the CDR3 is TGTGCCAGCAGTTTAACCTCCGAGTACGAGCAGTACTTC. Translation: CASSLTSEYEQYF.

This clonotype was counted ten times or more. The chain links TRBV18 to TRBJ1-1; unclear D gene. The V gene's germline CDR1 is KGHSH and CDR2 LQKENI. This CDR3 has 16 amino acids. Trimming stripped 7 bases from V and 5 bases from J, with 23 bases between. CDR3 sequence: CASLSGLRESGTEAFF. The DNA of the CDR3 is TGTGCCAGCTTATCTGGTCTGAGGGAGTCTGGAACTGAAGCTTTCTTT.

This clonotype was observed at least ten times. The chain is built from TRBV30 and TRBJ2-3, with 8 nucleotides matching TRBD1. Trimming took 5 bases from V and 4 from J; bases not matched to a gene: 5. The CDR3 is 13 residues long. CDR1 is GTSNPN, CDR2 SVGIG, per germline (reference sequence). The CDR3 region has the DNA TGTGCCTGGGGCAGGGGGCCCGCAGATACGCAGTATTTT. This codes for CAWGRGPADTQYF.

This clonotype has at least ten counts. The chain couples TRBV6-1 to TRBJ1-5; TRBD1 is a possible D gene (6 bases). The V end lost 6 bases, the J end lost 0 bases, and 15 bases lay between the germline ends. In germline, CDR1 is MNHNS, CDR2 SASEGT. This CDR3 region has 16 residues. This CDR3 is CASRYRQVDSNQPQHF. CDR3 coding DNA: TGTGCCAGCAGATACCGACAGGTCGATAGCAATCAGCCCCAGCATTTT.

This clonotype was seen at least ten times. The CDR3 DNA is TGTGCCAGCAGTTTATACAGGGTGGACTACGAGCAGTACTTC. This sequence encodes CASSLYRVDYEQYF. This chain joins TRBV28 and TRBJ2-7; TRBD1 is a possible D gene (6 bases). Trimming removed 1 base from V and 3 bases from J, with 10 bases in between. The CDR3 is 14 residues long. CDR1 is MDHEN and CDR2 is SYDVKM in the germline V gene.

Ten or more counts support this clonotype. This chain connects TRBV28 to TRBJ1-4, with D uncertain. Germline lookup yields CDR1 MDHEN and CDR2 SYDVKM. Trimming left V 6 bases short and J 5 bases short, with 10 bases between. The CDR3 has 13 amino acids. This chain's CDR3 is CASRSPANEKLFF. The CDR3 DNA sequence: TGTGCCAGCAGGAGTCCGGCGAATGAAAAACTGTTTTTT.